These 25 T cell receptor beta chains were all obtained from the same sample, sequenced in a study of Graves' ophthalmopathy and Graves' hyperthyroidism. TCR beta CDR3 amplification used RNA transcripts. Following a first-round RT-PCR that used HTBI primers, a second-round multiplex PCR was carried out. TCRdb itself ran the multiplex PCR reads through MiXCR, one entry per CDR3 protein. The sample has some 200,000 distinct CDR3 sequences; roughly 27% are singletons. Sequences were obtained from peripheral blood. The receptors shown here come from a man between 50 and 59 years old with Graves' ophthalmopathy.

J is TRBJ2-2 and V is TRBV19, with TRBD1 identical over 8 bases. With V trimmed by 3 bases and J by 3 bases, 9 bases remained unmatched. The CDR3 totals 17 residues. Per the germline V gene, CDR1 is LNHDA and CDR2 is SQIVND (reference sequence). DNA of the CDR3: TGTGCCAGTAGTATCCGAACAGGGGGATTGCACACCGGGGAGCTGTTTTTT. Encoded protein: CASSIRTGGLHTGELFF.

The genes are TRBV27 and TRBJ2-5; D might be TRBD2 (6 bases). CDR1 MNHEY and CDR2 SMNVEV come from the germline V gene (reference sequence). This CDR3 comprises 15 residues. Trimming left V 6 bases short and J 9 bases short, with 23 bases between. The CDR3 bases are TGTGCCAGCAGCCCCGGGACTCTTCAACCTGGGGCCCAGTACTTC. As protein: CASSPGTLQPGAQYF.

The CDR3 coding sequence is TGTGCCAGCAGCTTAAATCCGGGCAGCAATCAGCCCCAGCATTTT. Residues: CASSLNPGSNQPQHF. The chain is built from TRBV11-2 and TRBJ1-5; D not certain. This CDR3 is built from 15 residues. Germline lookup yields CDR1 SGHAT and CDR2 FQNNGV. The V end lost 2 bases, the J end lost 1 base, and 9 bases lay between the germline ends.

This clonotype was observed many times. The chain is built from TRBV20-1 and TRBJ2-5; unclear D gene. Trimming took off 5 bases at V and 2 bases at J, with 12 bases between the two ends. The CDR3 runs 13 residues. CDR1 is DFQATT and CDR2 is SNEGSKA in the germline V gene (reference sequence). CDR3 sequence (DNA): TGCAGTGCTCTGAGCGATTATCAAGAGACCCAGTACTTC. Protein product: CSALSDYQETQYF.

This clonotype showed up many times. The chain combines TRBV6-1 with TRBJ2-7, with a tentative D call TRBD1 (5 bases). Between the trimmed V and J ends, which lost 6 bases and 2 bases, there was a span of 17 bases. The CDR3 is 15 residues long. Germline loops: CDR1 MNHNS, CDR2 SASEGT. CDR3 residues: CASSPLGQNPYEQYF. The CDR3 bases are TGTGCCAGCAGCCCCCTGGGGCAGAATCCCTACGAGCAGTACTTC.

This sequence joins TRBV5-4 and TRBJ1-5, with a possible D match to TRBD1 (5 bases). Germline V gives CDR1 SGHNT, CDR2 YYREEE (reference sequence). This CDR3 spans 15 amino acids. Trimming pared 0 bases from V and 2 bases from J, leaving 9 bases between. CDR3 residues: CASSLATVGNQPQHF. The DNA of the CDR3 is TGTGCCAGCAGCTTGGCGACAGTAGGCAATCAGCCCCAGCATTTT.

This clonotype has a count of ten or more. The gene calls are TRBV28 and TRBJ2-7, with TRBD2 matching over 8 bases. Germline trimming cut 2 bases from V and 6 bases from J; bases unmatched to any gene: 6. Germline lookup yields CDR1 MDHEN and CDR2 SYDVKM. This CDR3 region has 14 residues. CDR3 nucleotides: TGTGCCAGCAGTTTAACGCCGGGGGGGCTCGAGCAGTACTTC. Its translation: CASSLTPGGLEQYF.

This clonotype was detected ten times or more. The gene calls are TRBV5-4 and TRBJ2-7; tentative D call: TRBD1 (7 bases). Germline CDR1 and CDR2: SGHNT and YYREEE (reference sequence). V gave up 7 bases and J gave up 4 bases, with 21 bases separating them. This CDR3 is built from 15 residues. For the CDR3, the DNA is TGTGCCAGCTCCCCTGAAGGAGGGGGCCCATACGAGCAGTACTTC. Residues: CASSPEGGGPYEQYF.

This clonotype occurred many times. The gene calls are TRBV19 and TRBJ1-5; possible D gene TRBD1, 5 bases. The V gene lost 6 bases and the J gene lost 3 bases, with 12 bases spanning the gap. The length of the CDR3 is 14 residues. CDR1 and CDR2 (germline): LNHDA, SQIVND (reference sequence). The CDR3 region is CASRMGRTNQPQHF. The CDR3 nucleotides read TGTGCCAGTAGGATGGGACGGACCAATCAGCCCCAGCATTTT. The full variable domain, rest sourced from reference TRBV19 and TRBJ1-5, is DGGITQSPKYLFRKEGQNVTLSCEQNLNHDAMYWYRQDPGQGLRLIYYSQIVNDFQKGDIAEGYSVSREKKESFPLTVTSAQKNPTAFYLCASRMGRTNQPQHFGDGTRLSIL.

At least ten counts were recorded for this clonotype. The chain employs TRBV6-5 and TRBJ2-5, with 12 bases fitting TRBD1. This CDR3 is built from 14 residues. Germline V gene lookup returns CDR1 MNHEY and CDR2 SVGAGI. The J segment lost 7 bases and the V segment lost 6 bases, leaving 6 bases of the junction unmatched. Here the CDR3 reads CASRVGQGAVTQYF. The CDR3 bases are TGTGCCAGCAGAGTGGGACAGGGGGCAGTGACCCAGTACTTC.

This clonotype was seen repeatedly, ten times or more. The gene calls are TRBV28 and TRBJ2-5; weak D call: TRBD2 (6 bases). This CDR3 is built from 14 residues. The germline V and J ends were trimmed by 7 bases and 6 bases, with 18 bases remaining between them. Germline V gene data show CDR1 as MDHEN and CDR2 as SYDVKM. The DNA for the CDR3 is TGTGCCAGCACAAAGGGACTCCCCAGTCAGACCCAGTACTTC. Encoded protein: CASTKGLPSQTQYF.

This clonotype was seen many times. This chain links TRBV6-5 with TRBJ2-2; no definite D call. Germline loops: CDR1 MNHEY, CDR2 SVGAGI. CDR3 length: 15 residues. V shed 2 bases and J shed 7 bases, with 14 bases lying between them. The CDR3 region is CASSYGSSPYGELFF. DNA of the CDR3: TGTGCCAGCAGTTACGGGTCTAGTCCGTACGGGGAGCTGTTTTTT.

This clonotype was detected ten times or more. The J gene is TRBJ2-5, the V gene TRBV10-2, with a possible D match to TRBD2 (6 bases). From germline, CDR1 is WSHSY and CDR2 SAAADI. The CDR3 runs to 15 residues. V lost 6 bases, J lost 2 bases, and 16 bases lay in between. The CDR3 spells CASRGGAGRQETQYF. The CDR3 DNA reads TGCGCCAGCAGAGGAGGGGCGGGAAGGCAAGAGACCCAGTACTTC.

Ten or more counts support this clonotype. V and J are TRBV6-5 and TRBJ1-2; D may be TRBD1 (5 bases). This CDR3 has 14 amino acids. Germline assignment: CDR1 MNHEY and CDR2 SVGAGI. Deletions cut 10 bases from V and 1 base from J, with 16 bases between. This chain's CDR3 is CATGGREGNYGYTF. CDR3 nucleotides: TGTGCCACCGGGGGTAGGGAGGGTAACTATGGCTACACCTTC.

This clonotype was counted many times. J is TRBJ1-1 and V is TRBV27; 7 bases map to TRBD1. This CDR3 is 14 amino acids long. V was clipped by 7 bases and J by 4 bases; unmatched bases: 9. Germline V gene lookup returns CDR1 MNHEY and CDR2 SMNVEV (reference sequence). The DNA for the CDR3 is TGTGCCAGCAACAGACAGGGAAGGAGCACTGAAGCTTTCTTT. As protein: CASNRQGRSTEAFF.

This clonotype was observed many times. The V gene is TRBV28, the J gene TRBJ2-5; 7 bases line up with TRBD2. The CDR3 is made up of 14 amino acids. The V segment lost 6 bases and the J segment 5 bases; nucleotides outside the gene matches: 9. Germline values: CDR1 MDHEN, CDR2 SYDVKM. The chain's CDR3 is CASSEVGREETQYF. The CDR3 coding sequence is TGTGCCAGCAGCGAGGTGGGGAGGGAGGAGACCCAGTACTTC.

This clonotype was seen many times. The rearrangement uses TRBV18 and TRBJ1-5; D is perhaps TRBD1 (6 bases). The CDR3 spans 17 residues. Between the trimmed V and J ends, which lost 10 bases and 3 bases, there was a span of 25 bases. Germline loops: CDR1 KGHSH, CDR2 LQKENI. CDR3 nucleotides: TGTGCCACCCCCCTCCCTGACAGGAACGGTTTCAATCAGCCCCAGCATTTT. Translated: CATPLPDRNGFNQPQHF.

This clonotype was detected ten times or more. The rearrangement joins TRBV6-5 to TRBJ2-7; tentative D call: TRBD1 (6 bases). Trimming removed 7 bases from V and 4 bases from J, with 14 bases in between. The germline CDR1 and CDR2 sequences are MNHEY and SVGAGI. The CDR3 spans 13 residues. CDR3 residues: CASITGLGYEQYF. Written as DNA, the CDR3 is TGTGCCAGCATTACAGGGTTAGGTTACGAGCAGTACTTC.

Many counts were recorded for this clonotype. The V call is TRBV18, the J call TRBJ2-7; TRBD2 is a possible D gene (5 bases). CDR1 is KGHSH and CDR2 is LQKENI in the germline V gene. The CDR3 length is 15 residues. V lost 3 bases to trimming and J lost 5 bases, with 17 bases between them. The chain's CDR3 is CASSPRRLGSDEQYF. CDR3 nucleotides: TGTGCCAGCTCACCGAGGAGGCTGGGGAGTGACGAGCAGTACTTC.

The chain uses TRBV5-1 and TRBJ2-7, with 10 bases matching TRBD1. CDR3 length: 18 residues. With V trimmed by 1 base and J by 1 base, 11 bases remained unmatched. The germline V gene has CDR1 SGHRS and CDR2 YFSETQ. The CDR3 sequence: CASSLKFTGQGFSYEQYF. DNA of the CDR3: TGCGCCAGCAGCTTGAAGTTTACGGGACAGGGGTTTTCCTACGAGCAGTACTTC.

The V and J genes are TRBV20-1 and TRBJ2-7; D unresolved. Germline values: CDR1 DFQATT, CDR2 SNEGSKA (reference sequence). The ends were cut back, 1 base at V and 6 bases at J, with 13 bases in the middle. This CDR3 is built from 13 residues. CDR3: CSARGNSLGEQYF. The CDR3 DNA follows: TGCAGTGCTAGAGGGAACTCCTTGGGCGAGCAGTACTTC.

This clonotype was seen at least ten times. The genes are TRBV12-3 or TRBV12-4 and TRBJ2-7; either TRBD1 or TRBD2 may supply D (5 bases each). There are 14 residues in the CDR3. Trimming cost V 7 bases and J 6 bases, with 19 bases left between them. The CDR3, as DNA: TGTGCCAGCACCTATTCCGGGGTCCAGGGCGAGCAGTACTTC. Translated, it gives CASTYSGVQGEQYF.

This clonotype came up many times. V gene TRBV19 combines with J gene TRBJ2-5, with 7 bases fitting TRBD1. The CDR3 extends over 15 amino acids. Germline V lookup: CDR1 LNHDA, CDR2 SQIVND (reference sequence). V lost 4 bases, J lost 1 base, and 6 bases stayed unmatched. The DNA of the CDR3 is TGTGCCAGTAGTACGAGGGACAGCTTCCAAGAGACCCAGTACTTC. Protein sequence: CASSTRDSFQETQYF.

At least ten counts were recorded for this clonotype. The V gene is TRBV4-1, the J gene TRBJ1-3; no reliable D call. Trimming left V 0 bases short and J 0 bases short, with 3 bases between. Germline CDR1 reads MGHRA; CDR2 reads YSYEKL. The length of the CDR3 is 14 residues. CDR3 DNA: TGCGCCAGCAGCCAAGATACCTCTGGAAACACCATATATTTT. Translated: CASSQDTSGNTIYF.

The rearrangement links TRBV12-3 or TRBV12-4 to TRBJ2-7, with a possible D match to TRBD1 (5 bases). This CDR3 comprises 16 residues. V was shortened by 3 bases and J by 5 bases, with 20 bases between the two germline ends. CDR3 nucleotide sequence: TGTGCCAGCAGTTTGACAGTTATGTATCGGTTGGACGAGCAGTACTTC. Translated: CASSLTVMYRLDEQYF.